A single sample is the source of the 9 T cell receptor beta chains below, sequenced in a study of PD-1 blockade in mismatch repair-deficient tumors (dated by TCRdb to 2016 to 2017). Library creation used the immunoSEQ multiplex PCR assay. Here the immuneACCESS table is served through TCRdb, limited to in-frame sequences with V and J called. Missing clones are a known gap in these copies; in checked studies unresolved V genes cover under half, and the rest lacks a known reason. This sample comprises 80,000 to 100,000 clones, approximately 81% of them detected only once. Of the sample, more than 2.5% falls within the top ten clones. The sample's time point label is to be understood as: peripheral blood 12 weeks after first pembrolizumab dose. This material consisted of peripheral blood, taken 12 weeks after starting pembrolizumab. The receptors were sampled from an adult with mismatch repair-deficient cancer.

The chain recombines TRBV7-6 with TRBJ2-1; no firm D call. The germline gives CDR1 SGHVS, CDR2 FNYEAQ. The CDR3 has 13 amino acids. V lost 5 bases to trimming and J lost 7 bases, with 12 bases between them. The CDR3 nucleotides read TGTGCCAGCAGCGCCCAAGCAGGAAATGAGCAGTTCTTC. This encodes CASSAQAGNEQFF.

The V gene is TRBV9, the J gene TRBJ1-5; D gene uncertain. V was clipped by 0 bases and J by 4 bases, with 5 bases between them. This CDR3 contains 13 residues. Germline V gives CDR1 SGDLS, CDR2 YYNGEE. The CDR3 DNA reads TGTGCCAGCAGCGTAGCGATAAATCAGCCCCAGCATTTT. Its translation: CASSVAINQPQHF.

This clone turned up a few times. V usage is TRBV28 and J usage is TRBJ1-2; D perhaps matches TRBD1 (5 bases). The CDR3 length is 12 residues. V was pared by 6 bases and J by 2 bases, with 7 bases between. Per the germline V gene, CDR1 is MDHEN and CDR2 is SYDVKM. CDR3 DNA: TGTGCCAGCAGCCGGGACAACTATGGCTACACCTTC. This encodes CASSRDNYGYTF.

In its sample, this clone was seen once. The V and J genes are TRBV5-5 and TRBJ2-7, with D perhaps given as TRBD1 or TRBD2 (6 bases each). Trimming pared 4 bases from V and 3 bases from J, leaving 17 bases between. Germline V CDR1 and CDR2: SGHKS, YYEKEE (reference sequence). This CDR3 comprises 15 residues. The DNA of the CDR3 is TGTGCCAGCAGCCCCCTAGGGGGGCAGCTCTACGAGCAGTACTTC. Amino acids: CASSPLGGQLYEQYF.

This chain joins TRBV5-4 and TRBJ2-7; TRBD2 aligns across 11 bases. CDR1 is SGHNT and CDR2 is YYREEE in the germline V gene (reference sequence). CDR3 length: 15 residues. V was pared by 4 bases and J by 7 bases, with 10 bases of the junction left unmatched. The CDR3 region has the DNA TGTGCCAGCAGCCGCCCTAGCGGGAGGATGGGTGAGCAGTACTTC. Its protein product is CASSRPSGRMGEQYF.

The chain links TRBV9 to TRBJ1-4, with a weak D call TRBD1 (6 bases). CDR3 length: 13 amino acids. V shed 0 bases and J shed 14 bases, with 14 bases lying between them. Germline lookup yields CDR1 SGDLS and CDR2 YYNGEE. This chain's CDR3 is CASSVAQQGSLFF. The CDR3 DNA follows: TGTGCCAGCAGCGTAGCCCAACAGGGTTCCCTGTTTTTT.

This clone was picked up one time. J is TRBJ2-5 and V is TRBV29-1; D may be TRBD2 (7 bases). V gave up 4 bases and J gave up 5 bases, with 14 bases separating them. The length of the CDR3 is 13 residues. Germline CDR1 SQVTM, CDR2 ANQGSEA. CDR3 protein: CSVGEGTGETQYF. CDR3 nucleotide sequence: TGCAGCGTTGGGGAGGGAACAGGGGAGACCCAGTACTTC.

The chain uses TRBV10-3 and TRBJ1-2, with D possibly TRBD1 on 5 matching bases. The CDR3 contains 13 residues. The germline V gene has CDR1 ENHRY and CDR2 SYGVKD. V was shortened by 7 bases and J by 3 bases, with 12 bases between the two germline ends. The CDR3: CAITTQGDYGYTF. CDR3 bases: TGTGCCATCACGACGCAAGGGGACTATGGCTACACCTTC.

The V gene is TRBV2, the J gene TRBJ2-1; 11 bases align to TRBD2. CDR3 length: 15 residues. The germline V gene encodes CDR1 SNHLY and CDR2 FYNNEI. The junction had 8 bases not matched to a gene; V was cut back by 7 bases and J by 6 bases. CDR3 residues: CASTPLAGVANEQFF. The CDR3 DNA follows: TGTGCCAGCACCCCACTAGCGGGAGTTGCCAATGAGCAGTTCTTC.